This T cell receptor (beta chain) originates from a study of shared clonotypes between healthy human individuals. About the study: Per donor, three plates held CD4 naive cells, three held CD4 memory, two held CD8 naive and one held CD8 memory.

The assay ran at deep level. Measured with immunoSEQ multiplex PCR; TCRdb has only the in-frame clones, and not every one. Of millions of clones listed, roughly 94% are singletons. V lost 8 bases to trimming and J lost 5 bases, with 10 bases between them. Germline CDR1 reads MNHEY; CDR2 reads SMNVEV (reference sequence). The length of the CDR3 is 13 residues. Positively selected for CCR7, the CD45RO-negative cells used as naive CD8 cells excluded terminally differentiated effector memory CD45RA+ cells. The V gene is TRBV27, the J gene TRBJ1-6; D is unresolved. The sequenced material came from naive CD8+ T cells sorted from blood. The TCR sequence derives from a man aged 18 to 29 in good health. CDR3: CASRTWDNSPLHF. CDR3 nucleotides: TGTGCCAGCCGGACGTGGGATAATTCACCCCTCCACTTT.